This record concerns one T cell receptor beta chain sequence. Its antigen is not known. This specimen belongs to a study of T cell clusters in autoimmune cytopenias. Whole-study findings and limits: Clustering suggested that physiological T cell clusters were missing in primary autoimmune cytopenia patients.

TRB was amplified from roughly 250 ng of peripheral blood genomic DNA per sample. TRB rearrangements were amplified by touch-down multiplex PCR with mixed TRB-A/B primers. TCRdb derives one entry per CDR3 protein from the multiplex PCR reads, leaving out DNA. This sample's clone table lists roughly 7,500 distinct CDR3 sequences. Germline CDR1 is SGHVS and CDR2 is FNYEAQ. The CDR3 is 16 amino acids. This clonotype originated in a human donor with an autoimmune cytopenia or autoimmune hepatitis (not recorded which). The V and J genes are TRBV7-6 and TRBJ2-2; TCRdb outputs TRBD2, but without DNA this stays unchecked. Sequenced input: peripheral blood. Here the CDR3 reads CASRKRPGGETGELFF.